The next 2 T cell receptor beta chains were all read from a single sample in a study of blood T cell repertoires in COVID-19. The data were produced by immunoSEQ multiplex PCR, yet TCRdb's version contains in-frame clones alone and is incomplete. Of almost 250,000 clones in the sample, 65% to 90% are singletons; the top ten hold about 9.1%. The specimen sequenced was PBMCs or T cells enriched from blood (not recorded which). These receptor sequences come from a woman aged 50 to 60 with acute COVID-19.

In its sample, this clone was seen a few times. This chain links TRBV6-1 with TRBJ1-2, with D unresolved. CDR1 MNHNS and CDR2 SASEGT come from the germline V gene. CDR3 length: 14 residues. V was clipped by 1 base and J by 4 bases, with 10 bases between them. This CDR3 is CASSEEGRAYGYTF. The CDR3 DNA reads TGTGCCAGCAGTGAAGAAGGGCGGGCCTATGGCTACACCTTC.

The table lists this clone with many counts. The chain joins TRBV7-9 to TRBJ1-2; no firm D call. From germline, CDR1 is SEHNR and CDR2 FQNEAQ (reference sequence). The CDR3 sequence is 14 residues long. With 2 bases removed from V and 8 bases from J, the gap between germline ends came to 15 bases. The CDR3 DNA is TGTGCCAGCAGCTTATCCGGGTCCGGGGAAGGCTACACCTTC. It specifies CASSLSGSGEGYTF.